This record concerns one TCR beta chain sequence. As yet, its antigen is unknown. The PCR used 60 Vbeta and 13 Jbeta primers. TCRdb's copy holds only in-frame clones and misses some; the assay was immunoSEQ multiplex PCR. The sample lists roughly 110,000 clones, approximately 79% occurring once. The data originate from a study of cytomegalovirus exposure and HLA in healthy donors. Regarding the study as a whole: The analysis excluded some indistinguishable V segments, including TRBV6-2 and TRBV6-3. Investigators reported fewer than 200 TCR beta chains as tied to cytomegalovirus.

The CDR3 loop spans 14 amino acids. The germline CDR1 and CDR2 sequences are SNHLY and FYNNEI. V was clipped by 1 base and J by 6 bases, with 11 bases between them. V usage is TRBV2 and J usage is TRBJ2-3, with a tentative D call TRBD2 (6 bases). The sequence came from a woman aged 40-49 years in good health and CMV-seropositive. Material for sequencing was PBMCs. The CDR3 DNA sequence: TGTGCCAGCAGTGAAGAAAGCGGGCGGGATACGCAGTATTTT. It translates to CASSEESGRDTQYF.